Sequencing of this TCR beta chain was carried out in a study of CD4 and CD8 cells across lung adenocarcinoma regions. At least ten counts were recorded for this clonotype. The patients had localized lung adenocarcinoma, a non-small cell subtype. TCRdb fed the PCR reads into MiXCR, producing one record per CDR3 protein. This sample has 13,000 or so distinct CDR3 sequences, with roughly 47% found just once. The V end lost 8 bases, the J end lost 4 bases, and 8 bases lay between the germline ends. CDR1 MNHNS and CDR2 SASEGT come from the germline V gene. The CDR3 runs to 12 residues. The TCR originated in a male donor with lung adenocarcinoma. The CD4 and CD8 labels of this study may be unreliable. Sequencing was carried out using CD4+ T cells from the center of a lung tumor. The gene calls are TRBV6-1 and TRBJ2-2, with D perhaps matching TRBD1 (5 bases). CDR3 loop: CASGRGTGELFF. CDR3 sequence (DNA): TGTGCCAGCGGAAGGGGCACCGGGGAGCTGTTTTTT.